This entry lists 32 T cell receptor beta chains sequenced from one sample in a study of blood T cells in healthy people across ages (dated by TCRdb to the mid-2010s). The method was 5' RACE. The sequencing machine was an Illumina HiSeq 2500. A second PCR of about 7 to 12 cycles was run with a J-beta primer mix and a sample-barcoded 5' primer. Using fastp trimming at Q25 and MiXCR clonotype assembly, TCRdb reanalyzed the public sequencing data and kept in-frame beta chains. Every distinct CDR3 protein forms one entry, paired with its most common genes and DNA. Across this sample there are more than 1,400,000 distinct CDR3 sequences, with roughly 40% seen only once. Of the sample, roughly 8.2% falls within the top ten clones. Sequenced sample: blood. All receptors come from a woman between 18 and 30 years old in good health.

This chain links TRBV7-2 with TRBJ2-7; D gene unclear. In germline, CDR1 is SGHTA, CDR2 FQGNSA. The CDR3 is 15 amino acids. The ends were cut back, 1 base at V and 3 bases at J, with 13 bases in the middle. The CDR3 is CASSLDNVRLYEQYF. CDR3 nucleotide sequence: TGTGCCAGCAGCTTAGATAATGTTAGGCTCTACGAGCAGTACTTC.

The V and J genes are TRBV11-2 and TRBJ2-1; 9 nucleotides agree with TRBD2. CDR3 length equals 15 residues. Germline assignment: CDR1 SGHAT and CDR2 FQNNGV. J gave up 5 bases and V 4 bases, and 6 bases lay outside the gene matches. CDR3 in amino acids: CASSYSGRGNNEQFF. In nucleotides, the CDR3 is TGTGCCAGCAGCTATAGCGGGAGAGGGAACAATGAGCAGTTCTTC.

The gene calls are TRBV9 and TRBJ2-1, with 11 bases fitting TRBD1. Germline V gene data show CDR1 as SGDLS and CDR2 as YYNGEE. V lost 7 bases and J lost 7; bases outside the gene matches: 4. The length of the CDR3 is 13 residues. CDR3 protein: CASARDRGNEQFF. CDR3 coding DNA: TGTGCCAGCGCCCGGGACAGGGGGAATGAGCAGTTCTTC.

This chain joins TRBV2 and TRBJ2-2; D gene unclear. The ends were cut back, 0 bases at V and 5 bases at J, with 10 bases in the middle. CDR1 and CDR2 (germline): SNHLY, FYNNEI. There are 15 residues in the CDR3. In DNA form, the CDR3 reads TGTGCCAGCAGTGAAGCGGGGTTTCTTACCGGGGAGCTGTTTTTT. Protein sequence: CASSEAGFLTGELFF.

This chain connects TRBV29-1 to TRBJ2-1; D gene unclear. V gave up 5 bases and J gave up 2 bases, with 10 bases separating them. The CDR3 has 13 residues. CDR1 and CDR2 from the germline V gene are SQVTM and ANQGSEA. The chain's CDR3 is CSVHRSPYNEQFF. The CDR3 DNA follows: TGCAGCGTTCACCGTAGCCCCTACAATGAGCAGTTCTTC.

V is TRBV5-1 and J is TRBJ2-3; no clear D. Looked up from germline, CDR1 is SGHRS and CDR2 is YFSETQ. V lost 4 bases and J lost 0, with 12 bases in between. The CDR3 totals 15 residues. The CDR3 spells CASSPGWGSTDTQYF. In nucleotides, the CDR3 is TGCGCCAGCAGCCCAGGCTGGGGTAGCACAGATACGCAGTATTTT.

V and J are TRBV25-1 and TRBJ1-1; D unclear. CDR3 length: 13 amino acids. With 4 bases removed from V and 3 bases from J, the gap between germline ends came to 9 bases. Per the germline V gene, CDR1 is MGHDK and CDR2 is SYGVNS. The CDR3 loop is CASSAGWDTEAFF. The CDR3 DNA reads as TGTGCCAGCAGTGCTGGGTGGGACACTGAAGCTTTCTTT. Complete variable domain (other parts from reference TRBV25-1 and TRBJ1-1): EADIYQTPRYLVIGTGKKITLECSQTMGHDKMYWYQQDPGMELHLIHYSYGVNSTEKGDLSSESTVSRIRTEHFPLTLESARPSHTSQYLCASSAGWDTEAFFGQGTRLTVV.

J is TRBJ1-5 and V is TRBV20-1; D remains unclear. This CDR3 contains 13 residues. Trimming took off 4 bases at V and 0 bases at J, with 7 bases between the two ends. CDR1 is DFQATT, CDR2 SNEGSKA, per germline (reference sequence). CDR3 sequence (DNA): TGCAGTGCTAACAGCGATAGCAATCAGCCCCAGCATTTT. Its protein is CSANSDSNQPQHF.

In this sample, this clonotype turned up a few times. This sequence joins TRBV7-2 and TRBJ1-2, with 9 bases lining up with TRBD1. This CDR3 comprises 15 residues. Per the germline V gene, CDR1 is SGHTA and CDR2 is FQGNSA. J was trimmed by 6 bases and V by 1 base; bases with no gene match: 6. CDR3 amino acids: CASSLGATGGDGYTF. CDR3 nucleotide sequence: TGTGCCAGCAGCTTAGGTGCCACAGGGGGCGATGGCTACACCTTC.

This chain connects TRBV6-2 or TRBV6-3 to TRBJ2-7; a possible D gene is TRBD2 (7 bases). This CDR3 contains 17 residues. The V end lost 2 bases, the J end lost 7 bases, and 24 bases lay between the germline ends. The germline V gene has CDR1 MNHEY and CDR2 SVGEGT. CDR3 in amino acids: CASSYPPGGRRDNEQYF. The CDR3 DNA reads TGTGCCAGCAGTTACCCCCCGGGCGGGAGAAGGGACAATGAGCAGTACTTC.

This chain links TRBV12-3 or TRBV12-4 with TRBJ1-2; 10 nucleotides match TRBD1. CDR3 length: 16 amino acids. Germline trimming cut 4 bases from V and 6 bases from J; bases unmatched to any gene: 11. The CDR3 region is CASSSPDGQGEDGYTF. DNA for the CDR3: TGTGCCAGCAGTTCCCCTGATGGACAGGGGGAGGATGGCTACACCTTC.

This sequence joins TRBV3-1 and TRBJ2-7, with D hard to call. The V end was cut by 1 base, the J end by 7 bases, with 11 bases between. The CDR3 totals 13 residues. Germline-derived CDR1 and CDR2 are LGHDT and YNNKEL (reference sequence). In DNA form, the CDR3 reads TGTGCCAGCAGCCAAGCGAAGGTCCGGGAGCAGTACTTC. As protein: CASSQAKVREQYF.

A note on this clonotype: Germline is not matched at one junction end, which may reflect a read error. The genes are TRBV6-6 and TRBJ1-1; D may be TRBD1 (5 bases). Germline V gives CDR1 MNHNY, CDR2 SVGAGI (reference sequence). This CDR3 region has 15 residues. CDR3 bases: TGTGCCAGCAGTCACCTGAGTGGGGCTAGCACTGAAGATTTCTTT. This sequence encodes CASSHLSGASTEDFF.

The J gene is TRBJ2-2, the V gene TRBV20-1; perhaps TRBD1 as D (6 bases). Germline assignment: CDR1 DFQATT and CDR2 SNEGSKA (reference sequence). The CDR3 totals 16 residues. V lost 0 bases to trimming and J lost 2 bases, with 13 bases between them. The chain's CDR3 is CSARDSKGGNTGELFF. CDR3 coding DNA: TGCAGTGCTAGAGATAGTAAAGGGGGTAACACCGGGGAGCTGTTTTTT.

The chain uses TRBV6-5 and TRBJ2-3; 9 bases match TRBD2. Trimming at V came to 6 bases and at J to 2 bases, leaving 3 bases not matched to a gene. CDR1 is MNHEY, CDR2 SVGAGI, per germline. CDR3 length: 14 amino acids. As DNA, the CDR3 is TGTGCCAGCAGGCCTAGCGGGGTCACAGATACGCAGTATTTT. Its protein is CASRPSGVTDTQYF.

This clonotype was found a few times. The rearrangement joins TRBV20-1 to TRBJ1-2, with D unclear. Trimming took off 6 bases at V and 7 bases at J, with 15 bases between the two ends. In germline, CDR1 is DFQATT, CDR2 SNEGSKA (reference sequence). This CDR3 region has 12 residues. The CDR3 bases are TGCAGTGCCAGCGAGGCGGATTCTGGCTACACCTTC. Translation: CSASEADSGYTF.

The chain is built from TRBV5-1 and TRBJ2-7; TRBD2 is a possible D gene (5 bases). The V and J ends lost 4 bases and 1 base respectively, with 27 bases between them. Germline lookup yields CDR1 SGHRS and CDR2 YFSETQ. The CDR3 extends over 19 amino acids. CDR3 nucleotide sequence: TGCGCCAGCAGCGATCCCAGGTTTGGGCTGAGTGGGAGATCCTACGAGCAGTACTTC. Protein sequence: CASSDPRFGLSGRSYEQYF.

This chain connects TRBV6-5 to TRBJ2-5; 12 nucleotides agree with TRBD1. This CDR3 spans 16 amino acids. Germline trimming cut 2 bases from V and 4 bases from J; bases unmatched to any gene: 5. Germline V CDR1 and CDR2: MNHEY, SVGAGI. The CDR3 sequence: CASSYTGTGGVETQYF. For the CDR3, the DNA is TGTGCCAGCAGTTACACCGGGACAGGGGGCGTAGAGACCCAGTACTTC.

At least ten counts were recorded for this clonotype. V usage is TRBV7-2 and J usage is TRBJ2-3, with 15 bases fitting TRBD2. The CDR3 totals 17 residues. CDR1 is SGHTA, CDR2 FQGNSA, per germline. V was clipped by 8 bases and J by 4 bases; unmatched bases: 10. CDR3 loop: CASVRTSGRAGSDTQYF. DNA for the CDR3: TGTGCCAGCGTGAGGACTAGCGGGAGGGCCGGTTCAGATACGCAGTATTTT.

With respect to this clonotype: With a much larger clone just one base away, this may be a read error. This chain joins TRBV4-2 and TRBJ2-1, with D unresolved. This CDR3 is built from 16 residues. The germline CDR1 and CDR2 sequences are LGHNA and YNFKEQ. The chain's CDR3 is CASSQEKGSSCNEQFF. The CDR3 region has the DNA TGTGCCAGCAGCCAAGAGAAGGGTAGCTCCTGCAATGAGCAGTTCTTC.

The genes are TRBV20-1 and TRBJ2-5; 12 bases agree with TRBD2. The CDR3 consists of 14 residues. Germline values: CDR1 DFQATT, CDR2 SNEGSKA (reference sequence). V shed 6 bases, J shed 11 bases, and the junction held 13 bases outside the gene matches. CDR3 residues: CSANGLAGYNEQYF. CDR3 coding DNA: TGCAGTGCAAACGGACTAGCGGGGTACAATGAGCAGTACTTC.

This clonotype has just a few counts. DNA for the CDR3: TGTGCCAGCAGTGGACAATTCAATCAGCCCCAGCATTTT. It yields the protein CASSGQFNQPQHF. The rearrangement joins TRBV6-1 to TRBJ1-5, with D unclear. The length of the CDR3 is 13 residues. The V gene lost 4 bases and the J gene lost 3 bases, with 7 bases spanning the gap. Per the germline V gene, CDR1 is MNHNS and CDR2 is SASEGT.

The rearrangement links TRBV12-3 or TRBV12-4 to TRBJ2-1; 10 positions match TRBD2. The CDR3 is made up of 15 amino acids. The ends lost 6 bases at V and 6 bases at J; junction bases unmatched: 8. The CDR3 DNA follows: TGTGCCAGCAGGCCCCCAGCGGGGGGGCTCAATGAGCAGTTCTTC. This codes for CASRPPAGGLNEQFF.

V and J are TRBV12-3 or TRBV12-4 and TRBJ2-7; TRBD2 aligns across 11 bases. The CDR3 runs to 16 residues. J lost 1 base, V lost 6 bases, and 8 bases had no gene match. The DNA of the CDR3 is TGTGCCAGCAGCACTTTAGCGGGAGGGCCATCCTACGAGCAGTACTTC. It yields the protein CASSTLAGGPSYEQYF.

This clonotype was counted between two and nine times. The chain links TRBV6-2 or TRBV6-3 to TRBJ1-2, with unresolved D. CDR1 and CDR2 from the germline V gene are MNHEY and SVGEGT. The length of the CDR3 is 11 residues. Trimming stripped 4 bases from V and 8 bases from J, with 8 bases between. The CDR3 nucleotides read TGTGCCAGCAGTTCCCGGCCCGGCTACACCTTC. Protein product: CASSSRPGYTF.

The V gene is TRBV5-5, the J gene TRBJ2-2; D gene unclear. The CDR3 is 14 amino acids. Trimming removed 1 base from V and 3 bases from J, with 7 bases in between. Germline CDR1 is SGHKS and CDR2 is YYEKEE (reference sequence). The CDR3 is CASSLLLDTGELFF. The CDR3 DNA reads as TGTGCCAGCAGCTTGTTGTTGGACACCGGGGAGCTGTTTTTT.

J is TRBJ2-7 and V is TRBV20-1, with TRBD2 matching over 9 bases. The ends lost 2 bases at V and 3 bases at J; junction bases unmatched: 5. The CDR3 contains 14 residues. Germline lookup yields CDR1 DFQATT and CDR2 SNEGSKA (reference sequence). The CDR3 sequence: CSARPSGNLYEQYF. The CDR3 bases are TGCAGTGCTAGACCTAGCGGGAACCTCTACGAGCAGTACTTC.

This clonotype came up a few times. The genes are TRBV4-2 and TRBJ2-5; D might be TRBD2 (6 bases). TRBJ2-7 explains the end of the DNA better; the J call may be wrong. CDR1 and CDR2 (germline): LGHNA, YNFKEQ. The length of the CDR3 is 13 residues. CDR3 protein: CASSFGSGDEQYF. For the CDR3, the DNA is TGTGCCAGCAGCTTCGGGAGTGGGGACGAGCAGTACTTC.

The chain uses TRBV5-5 and TRBJ2-1; 11 nucleotides line up with TRBD2. V was clipped by 2 bases and J by 8 bases; unmatched bases: 9. This CDR3 region has 16 residues. CDR1 SGHKS and CDR2 YYEKEE come from the germline V gene (reference sequence). This CDR3 reads CASSLVILAGGYEQFF. The CDR3 coding sequence is TGTGCCAGCAGCTTAGTGATCCTAGCGGGGGGCTATGAGCAGTTCTTC.

This clonotype was seen only a few times. The gene calls are TRBV5-1 and TRBJ1-1, with 7 bases identical to TRBD1. The germline CDR1 and CDR2 sequences are SGHRS and YFSETQ. This CDR3 is built from 13 residues. With V trimmed by 4 bases and J by 6 bases, 6 bases remained unmatched. CDR3 DNA sequence: TGCGCCAGCAGCACGGGACAGAGATCTGAAGCTTTCTTT. Protein: CASSTGQRSEAFF.

The CDR3, as DNA: TGTGCCAGCAGCTTGGGGGGCCAGAAGAGCACAGATACGCAGTATTTT. It encodes CASSLGGQKSTDTQYF. This chain connects TRBV5-6 to TRBJ2-3; D possibly corresponds to TRBD1 (5 bases). CDR1 and CDR2 (germline): SGHDT, YYEEEE. Trimming removed 0 bases at V and 0 bases at J, with 11 bases between. This CDR3 has 16 residues.

The chain links TRBV6-2 or TRBV6-3 to TRBJ2-5; a weak D match, TRBD2 (6 bases). TRBJ2-7 matches the DNA end more closely, so the J call is doubtful. This CDR3 spans 15 amino acids. Germline CDR1 is MNHEY and CDR2 is SVGEGT. The CDR3 region has the DNA TGTGCCAGCAGTTATTCGGGACTCCCCATAGGCGAGCAGTACTTC. Protein: CASSYSGLPIGEQYF.